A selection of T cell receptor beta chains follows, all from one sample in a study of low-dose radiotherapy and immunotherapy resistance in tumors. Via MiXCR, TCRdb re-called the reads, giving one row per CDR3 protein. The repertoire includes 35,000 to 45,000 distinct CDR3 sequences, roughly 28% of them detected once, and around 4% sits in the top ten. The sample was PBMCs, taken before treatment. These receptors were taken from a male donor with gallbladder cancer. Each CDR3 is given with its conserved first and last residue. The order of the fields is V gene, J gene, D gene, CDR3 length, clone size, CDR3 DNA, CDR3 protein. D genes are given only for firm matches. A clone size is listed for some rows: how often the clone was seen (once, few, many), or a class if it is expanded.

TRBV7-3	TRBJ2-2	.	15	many	TGTGCCAGCAGCCCGGACCCTAGGGAGTCCGGGGAGCTGTTTTTT	CASSPDPRESGELFF
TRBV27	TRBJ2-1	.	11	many	TGTGCCAGCAGTTTACGGGGTGAGCAGTTCTTC	CASSLRGEQFF
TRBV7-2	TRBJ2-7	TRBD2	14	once	TGTGCCAGCAGCTTTGGGACTAGGGTCTACGAGCAGTACTTC	CASSFGTRVYEQYF
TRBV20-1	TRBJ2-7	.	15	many	TGCAGTGCTAGAGATCCCAGGGCTCCATCCTACGAGCAGTACTTC	CSARDPRAPSYEQYF
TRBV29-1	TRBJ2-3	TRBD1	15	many	TGCAGCGGCACCTACCGGGACAGAAGCACAGATACGCAGTATTTT	CSGTYRDRSTDTQYF
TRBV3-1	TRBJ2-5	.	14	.	TGTGCCAGCAGCACCCAACTAGTTCAAGAGACCCAGTACTTC	CASSTQLVQETQYF
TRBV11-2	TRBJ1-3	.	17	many	TGTGCCAGCAGCTTCGGGGCAGGGTCCTTCGGAGGAAACACCATATATTTT	CASSFGAGSFGGNTIYF
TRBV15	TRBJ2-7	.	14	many	TGTGCCACCAGGCAGGGGTTATCCTCCTACGAGCAGTACTTC	CATRQGLSSYEQYF
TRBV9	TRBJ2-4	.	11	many	TGTGCCAGCAGCGTCGACGGGATTCAGTACTTC	CASSVDGIQYF
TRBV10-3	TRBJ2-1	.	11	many	TGTGCCATCAGTACAGAGAATGAGCAGTTCTTC	CAISTENEQFF
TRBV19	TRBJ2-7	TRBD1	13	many	TGTGCCAGTAGTAGGCAGGGGGTCTACGAGCAGTACTTC	CASSRQGVYEQYF
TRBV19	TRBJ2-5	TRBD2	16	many	TGTGCCAGTAGTATGGACCTAGCGGGAGGAGGAGAGACCCAGTACTTC	CASSMDLAGGGETQYF
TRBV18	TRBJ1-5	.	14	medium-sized	TGTGCCAGCTCACCAGTAGAGGGTGGGCAGCCCCAGCATTTT	CASSPVEGGQPQHF
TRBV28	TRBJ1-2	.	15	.	TGTGCCAGCAGTCGCACGACATTTACTAACTATGGCTACACCTTC	CASSRTTFTNYGYTF
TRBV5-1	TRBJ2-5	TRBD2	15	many	TGCGCCAGCAGCAAGACTAGCGGGGGTATGGAGACCCAGTACTTC	CASSKTSGGMETQYF
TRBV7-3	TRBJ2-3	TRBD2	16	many	TGTGCCAGCAGCTCCCGACTAGCGGGAAGCACAGATACGCAGTATTTT	CASSSRLAGSTDTQYF
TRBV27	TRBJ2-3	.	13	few	TGTGCCAGCGGACCGACTGGCACAGATACGCAGTATTTT	CASGPTGTDTQYF
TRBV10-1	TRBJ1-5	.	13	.	TGCGCCAGCAGTGAGCAGGGAGGTCGGCCCCAGCATTTT	CASSEQGGRPQHF
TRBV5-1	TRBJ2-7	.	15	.	TGCGCCAGCAGCTTGACGACGGGGGCCGCCTACGAGCAGTACTTC	CASSLTTGAAYEQYF
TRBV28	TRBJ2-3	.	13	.	TGTGCCAGCAGTTTCAGGGGCACAGATACGCAGTATTTT	CASSFRGTDTQYF
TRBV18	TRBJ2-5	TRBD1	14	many	TGTGCCAGCTCACCACCAGAGGGGGCTTGGACCCAGTACTTC	CASSPPEGAWTQYF
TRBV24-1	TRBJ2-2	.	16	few	TGTGCCACCAGTGATTCCCGAAGCGGTAACACCGGGGAGCTGTTTTTT	CATSDSRSGNTGELFF
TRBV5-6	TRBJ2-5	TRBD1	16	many	TGTGCCAGCAGCTTGTGGAGACAGGGGTTTTGGGAGACCCAGTACTTC	CASSLWRQGFWETQYF
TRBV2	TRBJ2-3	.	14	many	TGTGCCAGCAGTGAATTCAGGAGCACAGATACGCAGTATTTT	CASSEFRSTDTQYF
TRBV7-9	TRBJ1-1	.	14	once	TGTGCCAGCAGCACCGGGGGGCGGGGCACTGAAGCTTTCTTT	CASSTGGRGTEAFF
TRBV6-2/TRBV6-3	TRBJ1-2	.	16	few	TGTGCCAGCAGTTACTCGAGTCGGGCTCTCGGGCGCGGCTACACCTTC	CASSYSSRALGRGYTF
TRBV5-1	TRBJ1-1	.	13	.	TGCGCCAGCCTGGGGGGGTTCGGCACTGAAGCTTTCTTT	CASLGGFGTEAFF
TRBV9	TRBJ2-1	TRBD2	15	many	TGTGCCAGCAGGCGGGGGGGCGATTCCTACAATGAGCAGTTCTTC	CASRRGGDSYNEQFF
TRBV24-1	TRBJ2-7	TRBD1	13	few	TGTGCCACCCCCGGGACAGGGTCCCACGAGCAGTACTTC	CATPGTGSHEQYF
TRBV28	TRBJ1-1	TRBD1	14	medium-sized	TGTGCCAGCAGCCCACAGGGGGCCTACACTGAAGCTTTCTTT	CASSPQGAYTEAFF
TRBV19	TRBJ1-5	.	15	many	TGTGCCAGTACTCAACAGGGTTGGGGCAATCAGCCCCAGCATTTT	CASTQQGWGNQPQHF
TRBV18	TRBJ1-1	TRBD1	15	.	TGTGCCAGCTCACCACGGCGACAGGGGAACACTGAAGCTTTCTTT	CASSPRRQGNTEAFF
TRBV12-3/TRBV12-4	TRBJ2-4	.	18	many	TGTGCCAGCACCAAACGGGCCTTAGGGGAATTGGCCAAAAACATTCAGTACTTC	CASTKRALGELAKNIQYF
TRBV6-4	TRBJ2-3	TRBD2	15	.	TGTGCCAGCAGTGAGACTAGCGGGGGAACAGATACGCAGTATTTT	CASSETSGGTDTQYF
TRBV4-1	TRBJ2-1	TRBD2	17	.	TGCGCCAGCAGCCAAGATTTACTAGCGGGAATTTACAATGAGCAGTTCTTC	CASSQDLLAGIYNEQFF
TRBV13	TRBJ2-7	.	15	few	TGTGCCAGCAGCTTAGAACAGGGCGGCTCCTACGAGCAGTACTTC	CASSLEQGGSYEQYF
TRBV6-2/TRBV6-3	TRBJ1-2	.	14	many	TGTGCCACAGGGGAGACGGGACATCGGGAAGGCTACACCTTC	CATGETGHREGYTF
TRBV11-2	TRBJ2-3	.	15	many	TGTGCCAGCAGCTTAACTTACGGAAACACAGATACGCAGTATTTT	CASSLTYGNTDTQYF
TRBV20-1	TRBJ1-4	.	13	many	TGCAGTGCTCGGGACGGACCGGGTGAAAAACTGTTTTTT	CSARDGPGEKLFF
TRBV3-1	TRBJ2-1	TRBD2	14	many	TGTGCCAGCAGCCAAACGGGAGGGCGGAATGAGCAGTTCTTC	CASSQTGGRNEQFF
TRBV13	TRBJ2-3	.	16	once	TGTGCCAGCAGCTCACTGGTGGGGGGAAGCACAGATACGCAGTATTTT	CASSSLVGGSTDTQYF
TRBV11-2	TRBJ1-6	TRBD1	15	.	TGTGCCAGCCGCCCGGGGGACAGGATTAATTCACCCCTCCACTTT	CASRPGDRINSPLHF
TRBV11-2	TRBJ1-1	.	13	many	TGTGCCAGCAGCTTAGAGGCGAACACTGAAGCTTTCTTT	CASSLEANTEAFF
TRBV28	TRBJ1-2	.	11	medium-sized	TGTGCCAGCTCCCGCACCTATGGCTACACCTTC	CASSRTYGYTF
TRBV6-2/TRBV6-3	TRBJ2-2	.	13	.	TGTGCCAGCTCGCAGGCGAGCACCGGGGAGCTGTTTTTT	CASSQASTGELFF
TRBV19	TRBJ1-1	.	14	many	TGTGCCAGTAGTATATGGACACTTAACACTGAAGCTTTCTTT	CASSIWTLNTEAFF
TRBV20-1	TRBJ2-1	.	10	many	TGCAGTGCTGTGGGCAATGAGCAGTTCTTC	CSAVGNEQFF
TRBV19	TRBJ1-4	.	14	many	TGTGCCAGTAGTAAAACCACAACTAATGAAAAACTGTTTTTT	CASSKTTTNEKLFF
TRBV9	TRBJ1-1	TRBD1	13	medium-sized	TGTGCCAGCAGCGGGACAGGGGTAACTGAAGCTTTCTTT	CASSGTGVTEAFF
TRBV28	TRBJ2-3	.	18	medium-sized	TGTGCCAGCAGTTTAGCTACTACCGGGCCCCTGTTTACGGATACGCAGTATTTT	CASSLATTGPLFTDTQYF
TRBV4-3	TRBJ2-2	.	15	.	TGCGCCAGCAGCGGTAGCGGCATAAACACCGGGGAGCTGTTTTTT	CASSGSGINTGELFF
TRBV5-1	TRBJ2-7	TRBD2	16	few	TGCGCCAGCAGCCCGGGGGGGACTAGCGGGAGCTACGAGCAGTACTTC	CASSPGGTSGSYEQYF
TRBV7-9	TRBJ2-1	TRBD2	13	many	TGTGCCAGCAGCCTGACTAGCAATACCGAGCAGTTCTTC	CASSLTSNTEQFF
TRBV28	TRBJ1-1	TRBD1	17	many	TGTGCCAGCAGTTTTTCCGGACAGGGCCATCGAAACACTGAAGCTTTCTTT	CASSFSGQGHRNTEAFF
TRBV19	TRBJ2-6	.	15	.	TGTGCCAGTAGTATTCGGCGGGCTGGGGCCAACGTCCTGACTTTC	CASSIRRAGANVLTF
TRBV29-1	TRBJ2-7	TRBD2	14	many	TGCAGCGTCAGTGGACTAGCGGCTGGGTACGAGCAGTACTTC	CSVSGLAAGYEQYF
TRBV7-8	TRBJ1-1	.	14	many	TGTGCCAGCAGCTCCGCCGGGCGGCACACTGAAGCTTTCTTT	CASSSAGRHTEAFF